Listed below are T cell receptor beta chains from one sample, sequenced in a study of shared clonotypes between healthy human individuals. Data came from immunoSEQ multiplex PCR; TCRdb stores just in-frame clones and leaves some out. The data show roughly 770,000 clones, about 96% seen once. Sequenced sample: naive CD8+ T cells sorted from blood. Receptors were obtained from a young man in good health. The CDR3 runs from the conserved cysteine through the conserved F or W. The D gene is left open where the match is weak. A row's size may be missing; if present it is once, few, many or a size class.

cdr3_aa cdr3_nt clone_size j_call d_call v_call
CASKPGQTVYNEQFF TGTGCCAGCAAACCCGGACAGACAGTCTACAATGAGCAGTTCTTC NA TRBJ2-1 NA TRBV6-5
CASSLSGRPYNEQFF TGTGCCAGCAGCCTTAGCGGGAGGCCCTACAATGAGCAGTTCTTC NA TRBJ2-1 TRBD2 TRBV28
CASSPRAKPDNEQFF TGTGCCAGCAGTCCCCGGGCCAAACCGGACAATGAGCAGTTCTTC NA TRBJ2-1 NA TRBV27
CASSLSPGDYGYTF TGTGCCAGCAGTTTATCCCCAGGGGACTATGGCTACACCTTC NA TRBJ1-2 NA TRBV27
CASSPGQTIAGQPQHF TGTGCCAGCAGTCCCGGACAGACTATAGCAGGTCAGCCCCAGCATTTT once TRBJ1-5 NA TRBV28
CASSLAESYNEQFF TGTGCCAGCAGTTTAGCGGAATCCTACAATGAGCAGTTCTTC NA TRBJ2-1 NA TRBV28
CASSKLPGRIDEQFF TGTGCCAGCAGCAAGCTCCCGGGACGCATAGATGAGCAGTTCTTC NA TRBJ2-1 NA TRBV21-1
CASSAGTSGSQYF TGTGCCAGCAGTGCCGGGACTAGCGGGAGTCAGTACTTC NA TRBJ2-7 TRBD2 TRBV2
CASRYPGQSNTEAFF TGCGCCAGCAGATACCCGGGACAGTCGAACACTGAAGCTTTCTTT NA TRBJ1-1 TRBD1 TRBV5-1
CASREQFSGKNIQYF TGTGCCAGCAGGGAACAGTTTAGCGGCAAAAACATTCAGTACTTC NA TRBJ2-4 NA TRBV2
CASSFNRGSNEKLFF TGTGCCAGCAGCTTTAACAGGGGGTCGAATGAAAAACTGTTTTTT NA TRBJ1-4 TRBD1 TRBV11-2
CASSQEVTGATYEQYF TGCGCCAGCAGCCAAGAAGTCACAGGGGCCACCTACGAGCAGTACTTC NA TRBJ2-7 TRBD1 TRBV4-1
CASSLARNTEAFF TGCGCCAGCAGCTTGGCCAGGAACACTGAAGCTTTCTTT NA TRBJ1-1 NA TRBV5-1
CSVHIAGEAYEQYF TGCAGCGTTCATATAGCGGGAGAGGCCTACGAGCAGTACTTC NA TRBJ2-7 TRBD2 TRBV29-1
CASSTAGQGLDEQFF TGTGCCAGCAGTACCGCGGGACAGGGACTCGATGAGCAGTTCTTC NA TRBJ2-1 TRBD1 TRBV7-9
CASSEIYQPQHF TGCGCCAGCAGTGAGATTTATCAGCCCCAGCATTTT NA TRBJ1-5 NA TRBV10-2
CASSWAIGSGNEQFF TGTGCCAGCAGCTGGGCCATCGGGAGCGGCAATGAGCAGTTCTTC NA TRBJ2-1 NA TRBV5-4
CASSLKPLGYEQYF TGTGCCAGCAGTTTAAAACCCCTCGGGTACGAGCAGTACTTC NA TRBJ2-7 NA TRBV27
CASSLRESYYEQYF TGTGCCAGCAGTTTGAGAGAGTCTTACTACGAGCAGTACTTC NA TRBJ2-7 NA TRBV28
CASSYDTGVDEQFF TGTGCCAGCAGCTACGATACAGGGGTCGATGAGCAGTTCTTC NA TRBJ2-1 TRBD1 TRBV5-8
CASSTDREGSYEQYF TGTGCCAGCAGCACGGACAGGGAGGGATCGTACGAGCAGTACTTC NA TRBJ2-7 NA TRBV7-9
CASSLGASGPSTEQFF TGTGCCAGCAGCTTAGGGGCTAGCGGTCCCTCCACTGAGCAGTTCTTC NA TRBJ2-1 TRBD2 TRBV7-3
CASSDRAGRTYEQYF TGTGCCAGCAGCGACCGAGCGGGAAGGACCTACGAGCAGTACTTC NA TRBJ2-7 TRBD2 TRBV9
CASSPPLAGAYEQYF TGTGCCAGCTCACCACCCCTAGCGGGAGCCTACGAGCAGTACTTC NA TRBJ2-7 TRBD2 TRBV18
CASAQGSTGELFF TGTGCCAGCGCACAGGGGTCCACCGGGGAGCTGTTTTTT NA TRBJ2-2 TRBD1 TRBV18
CASIWTPPVLGNTIYF TGCGCCAGCATTTGGACACCGCCTGTTTTGGGAAACACCATATATTTT NA TRBJ1-3 NA TRBV10-1
CASSAYPRTTAGELFF TGTGCCAGCAGCGCCTATCCAAGGACGACGGCCGGGGAGCTGTTTTTT NA TRBJ2-2 NA TRBV7-8
CASSYSWTRGGKLYGYTF TGTGCCAGCAGCTACTCATGGACAAGGGGCGGCAAACTCTATGGCTACACCTTC NA TRBJ1-2 NA TRBV21-1
CASSGGLAGVETQYF TGTGCCAGCAGCGGGGGACTAGCGGGAGTGGAGACCCAGTACTTC NA TRBJ2-5 TRBD2 TRBV5-4
CASSQGQGGGSYEQYF TGCGCCAGCAGCCAAGGACAGGGAGGGGGCTCCTACGAGCAGTACTTC NA TRBJ2-7 NA TRBV4-1
CASGPRVGETQYF TGTGCCAGCGGACCCAGGGTTGGAGAGACCCAGTACTTC NA TRBJ2-5 NA TRBV27
CASSLEGFGNQPQHF TGTGCCAGCAGCTTAGAAGGGTTTGGCAATCAGCCCCAGCATTTT NA TRBJ1-5 NA TRBV7-9
CATSRESYEQYF TGTGCCACCAGCAGAGAGTCCTACGAGCAGTACTTC NA TRBJ2-7 NA TRBV15
CASSFGTGESDEQYF TGTGCCAGCAGCTTCGGGACAGGGGAATCAGACGAGCAGTACTTC NA TRBJ2-7 TRBD1 TRBV5-8
CASSSSPSGQETQYF TGTGCCAGCAGCTCCAGTCCTAGTGGACAAGAGACCCAGTACTTC NA TRBJ2-5 NA TRBV7-6
CASSDLGGNGQPQHF TGTGCCAGCAGTGATTTAGGAGGGAATGGTCAGCCCCAGCATTTT NA TRBJ1-5 NA TRBV6-1